The rows below give T cell receptor beta chains drawn from one sample of a study of T cells in Graves' hyperthyroidism and ophthalmopathy. MiXCR, applied by TCRdb to the multiplex PCR reads, yields one record per CDR3 protein. This repertoire shows 250,000 to 400,000 distinct CDR3 sequences, approximately 13% found once; its top ten account for roughly 35%. Sequencing was carried out using blood. All receptors derive from a woman in her forties with Graves' ophthalmopathy. CDR3s include the opening cysteine and the closing phenylalanine or tryptophan. D genes are given only for firm matches. Expanded clones get a size class; other rows say once, few or many, or leave the size out.

j_call	v_call	clone_size	d_call	cdr3_aa
TRBJ1-6	TRBV27	many	-	CASSLSIRARTNNNSPLHF
TRBJ2-1	TRBV6-1	many	-	CASSEGGDNNEQFF
TRBJ2-2	TRBV24-1	many	-	CATSNPQTVAGELFF
TRBJ2-7	TRBV7-9	many	-	CASSYGTVEQYF
TRBJ1-5	TRBV12-5	many	-	CASGPGEGKPQHF
TRBJ2-7	TRBV4-2	few	TRBD1	CASSQALTGSTYEQYF
TRBJ1-1	TRBV5-1	many	-	CASSLLLNTEAFF
TRBJ2-2	TRBV7-9	many	-	CASSYGYGELFF
TRBJ1-2	TRBV9	many	-	CASSTRPIPGGYTF
TRBJ2-5	TRBV7-7	many	-	CASSRDATFQETQYF
TRBJ2-1	TRBV4-1	many	TRBD1	CASSQGGTVEQFF
TRBJ2-6	TRBV6-1	few	-	CASSSLGSGANVLTF
TRBJ1-5	TRBV27	few	TRBD1	CASRPDRLSNQPQHF
TRBJ2-7	TRBV11-3	many	TRBD2	CASSLGLANRDEQYF
TRBJ2-1	TRBV6-6	many	-	CASSYSAEYNEQFF
TRBJ1-5	TRBV12-5	few	TRBD1	CASGLAGQDNQPQHF
TRBJ2-3	TRBV5-1	many	-	CASSLRPGGDTQYF
TRBJ1-5	TRBV28	many	-	CASRGGAGNQPQHF
TRBJ2-5	TRBV27	many	-	CASSFKWTELNQETQYF
TRBJ2-2	TRBV6-2/TRBV6-3	many	-	CASSSPTATTGELFF
TRBJ2-3	TRBV14	many	-	CASSPRTVSTDTQYF
TRBJ2-5	TRBV7-9	many	TRBD2	CASSGTTGRAGYF
TRBJ2-7	TRBV27	few	TRBD2	CASSFAREIYEQYF
TRBJ2-2	TRBV12-3/TRBV12-4	many	-	CASSSRDKNTGELFF
TRBJ1-1	TRBV14	few	-	CASSQVWAAGTEAFF
TRBJ2-3	TRBV30	-	-	CAWSGLVADTQYF
TRBJ2-1	TRBV28	many	TRBD1	CASKPSTGGNEQFF
TRBJ2-7	TRBV4-1	-	TRBD1	CASSQDPRGSYEQYF
TRBJ1-2	TRBV14	few	-	CASSQEGWDRTNYGYTF
TRBJ1-4	TRBV19	many	-	CANEEATTNEKLFF
TRBJ2-5	TRBV5-1	-	-	CASSRDREVKTQYF
TRBJ2-1	TRBV4-1	many	-	CASSQVEGNEQFF
TRBJ1-5	TRBV28	many	TRBD1	CASSPRTGTAGSNQPQHF